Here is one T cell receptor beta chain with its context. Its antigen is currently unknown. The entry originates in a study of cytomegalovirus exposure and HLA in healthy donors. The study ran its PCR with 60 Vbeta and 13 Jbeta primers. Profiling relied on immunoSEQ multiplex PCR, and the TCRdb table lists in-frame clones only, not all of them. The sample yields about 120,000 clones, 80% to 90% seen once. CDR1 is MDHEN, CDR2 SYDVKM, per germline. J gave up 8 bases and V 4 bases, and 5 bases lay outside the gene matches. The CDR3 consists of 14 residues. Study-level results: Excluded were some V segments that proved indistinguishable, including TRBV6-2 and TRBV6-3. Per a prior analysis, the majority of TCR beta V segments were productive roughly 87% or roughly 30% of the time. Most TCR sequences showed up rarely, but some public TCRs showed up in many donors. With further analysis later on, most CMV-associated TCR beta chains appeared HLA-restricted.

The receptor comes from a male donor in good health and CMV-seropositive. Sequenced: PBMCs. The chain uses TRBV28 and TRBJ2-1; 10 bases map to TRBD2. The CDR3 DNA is TGTGCCAGCAGTTCAGCGGGAGGGCCACATGAGCAGTTCTTC. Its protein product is CASSSAGGPHEQFF. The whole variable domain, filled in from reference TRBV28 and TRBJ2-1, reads DVKVTQSSRYLVKRTGEKVFLECVQDMDHENMFWYRQDPGLGLRLIYFSYDVKMKEKGDIPEGYSVSREKKERFSLILESASTNQTSMYLCASSSAGGPHEQFFGPGTRLTVL.